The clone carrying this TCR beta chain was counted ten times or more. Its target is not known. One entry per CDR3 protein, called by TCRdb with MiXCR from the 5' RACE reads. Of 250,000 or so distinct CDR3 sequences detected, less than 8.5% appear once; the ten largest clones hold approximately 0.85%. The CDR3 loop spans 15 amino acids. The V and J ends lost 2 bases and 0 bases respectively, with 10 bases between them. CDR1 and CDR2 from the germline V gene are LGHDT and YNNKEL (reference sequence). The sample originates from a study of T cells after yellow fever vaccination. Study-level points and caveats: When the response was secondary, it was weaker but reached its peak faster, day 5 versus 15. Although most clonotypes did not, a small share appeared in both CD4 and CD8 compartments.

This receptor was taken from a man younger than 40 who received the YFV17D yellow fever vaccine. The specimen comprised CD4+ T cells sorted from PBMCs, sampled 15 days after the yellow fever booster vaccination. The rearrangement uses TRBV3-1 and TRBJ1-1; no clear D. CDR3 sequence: CASSQNEPLNTEAFF. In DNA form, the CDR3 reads TGTGCCAGCAGCCAAAACGAACCTTTGAACACTGAAGCTTTCTTT. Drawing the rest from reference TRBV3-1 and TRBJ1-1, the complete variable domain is DTAVSQTPKYLVTQMGNDKSIKCEQNLGHDTMYWYKQDSKKFLKIMFSYNNKELIINETVPNRFSPKSPDKAHLNLHINSLELGDSAVYFCASSQNEPLNTEAFFGQGTRLTVV.